Below, one TCR beta chain is given with its context. The entry originates in a study of cytomegalovirus exposure and HLA in healthy donors. On the study more broadly: Roughly 85 million unique TCRs from HLA-typed donors made up an early data release.

It was with 60 Vbeta and 13 Jbeta primers that the PCR ran. The method was immunoSEQ multiplex PCR; TCRdb's version includes in-frame clones alone and lacks a portion of them. The sample lists about 120,000 clones, about 76% seen once, with around 5% in the top ten. Every donor was a healthy person donating bone marrow. Germline loops: CDR1 MDHEN, CDR2 SYDVKM. V was pared by 9 bases and J by 0 bases, with 9 bases between. There are 13 residues in the CDR3. The J gene is TRBJ2-1, the V gene TRBV28, with D tentatively TRBD1 (6 bases). Material for sequencing was PBMCs. The TCR originated in a man younger than 40 in good health and CMV-seropositive. The CDR3 region has the DNA TGTGCCAGTGGGGGCCACTCCTACAATGAGCAGTTCTTC. The encoded protein is CASGGHSYNEQFF. The full variable domain, with the rest looked up from reference TRBV28 and TRBJ2-1, is DVKVTQSSRYLVKRTGEKVFLECVQDMDHENMFWYRQDPGLGLRLIYFSYDVKMKEKGDIPEGYSVSREKKERFSLILESASTNQTSMYLCASGGHSYNEQFFGPGTRLTVL.